Detailed here is one T cell receptor beta chain. Its antigen is currently not known. Per-base qualities were not stored, and no clone one base away is much larger. A MiSeq instrument was used for deep resolution sequencing, which targeted depths ranging from 1 in 1 million up to 1 in 200,000 T cells, with coverage averaging 10x for each clonotype. The immunoSEQ hsTCRB Kit was used to generate TCR beta libraries. On the authors' methods: ImmunoSEQ Data Assistant and ImmunoSEQ Analyzer were used for data analysis, and V, D and J genes were assigned according to IMGT definitions. Clonality, which ranges from 0 to 1, was calculated by subtracting the normalized Shannon entropy of productive rearrangement frequencies from one. Only overrepresented clonotypes making up at least 0.05% of each patient's repertoire were included in the public clonotype analysis. About a dozen repertoires from age-matched healthy donors, obtained from immuneACCESS, served as clonality controls. Drawn from immuneACCESS, this table holds only the in-frame rearrangements with V and J called that TCRdb kept. Clones are partly lost; checked studies trace under half to an unresolved V gene and leave the rest unexplained. D and trimming were read from the DNA, whereas the V and J calls and clone size are those reported in that table. This sample has a few hundred thousand clones in its table, and around four fifths of those were observed once. The ten largest clones take up roughly 7% of the sample.

These data originate in a study of cytotoxic CD8 clonotypes in ibrutinib-treated CLL (dated by TCRdb to the early 2020s). As for the study more broadly: In this cohort, about 16 patients were treatment-naive and about a dozen were relapsed/refractory, while around 18 had unmutated IGHV. Partial responses were observed in about 25 patients and complete responses in 2; after a median follow-up of around 64 months, remission was maintained in around 14 patients and progression was observed in approximately 12. Response samples were obtained after a median of 12 months of treatment, with a range of about 6 to 40 months. Samples averaged roughly 260,000 productive templates and around 91,000 productive rearrangements. Cryopreserved peripheral blood mononuclear cells were obtained prior to treatment, at the time of response, and at either disease progression or sustained remission. Of the approximately 86 people in the trial, roughly 27 had longitudinal samples available.

General conclusions and limits of the study: Public clonotypes were found to be uncommon and were observed to contract or remain stable during treatment; the increase in clonality was shown to reflect expansion of private clonotypes at ibrutinib response. Sampling times were not matched between sustained-remission and progressing patients, and lymph node repertoires were not studied. An increase in clonality was observed at ibrutinib response, with clonality remaining stable during sustained remission and falling back toward baseline at progression. Baseline clonality exceeded that of age-matched healthy donors and correlated strongly with circulating CD8+ T-cell counts.

For TCR beta library preparation, roughly 1.8 micrograms of genomic DNA was extracted from cryopreserved PBMCs. Longitudinal blood samples from CLL patients on ibrutinib monotherapy underwent high-throughput TCR beta sequencing. Patients were enrolled in a phase 2 open-label single-center ibrutinib monotherapy trial. The junction shows trimming of 2 bases on V and 4 bases on J, plus 4 bases between the germline ends. Reading from cysteine to phenylalanine, the CDR3 counts 13 amino acids. Of the read, only the CDR3 DNA is kept; its 39 bases are in frame from base 1. CDR1 and CDR2 are drawn from the germline V gene: SGHRS, YFSETQ.

Rearrangement joined TRBV5-1 to TRBJ2-6, with the D gene too uncertain to name. The receptor was isolated from a human donor with chronic lymphocytic leukemia. Sample: PBMCs, taken before ibrutinib treatment. This receptor carries the CDR3 CASSFTGANVLTF. The DNA sequence is given as TGCGCCAGCAGCTTTACCGGGGCCAACGTCCTGACTTTC. The variable domain in full, with residues beyond the CDR3 obtained from the reference TRBV5-1 and TRBJ2-6 genes, is KAGVTQTPRYLIKTRGQQVTLSCSPISGHRSVSWYQQTPGQGLQFLFEYFSETQRNKGNFPGRFSGRQFSNSRSEMNVSTLELGDSALYLCASSFTGANVLTFGAGSRLTVL.